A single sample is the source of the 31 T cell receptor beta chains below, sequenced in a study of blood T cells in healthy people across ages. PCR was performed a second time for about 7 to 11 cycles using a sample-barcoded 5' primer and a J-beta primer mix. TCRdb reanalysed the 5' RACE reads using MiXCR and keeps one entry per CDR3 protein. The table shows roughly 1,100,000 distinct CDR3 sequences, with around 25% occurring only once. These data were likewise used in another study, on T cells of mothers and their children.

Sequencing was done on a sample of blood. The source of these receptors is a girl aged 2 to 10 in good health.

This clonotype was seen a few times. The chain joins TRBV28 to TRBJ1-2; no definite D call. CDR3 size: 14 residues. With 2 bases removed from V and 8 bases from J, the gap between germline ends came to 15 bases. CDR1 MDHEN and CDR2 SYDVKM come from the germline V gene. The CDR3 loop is CASSLLSAVGGYTF. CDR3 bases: TGTGCCAGCAGTTTACTGTCCGCCGTGGGGGGCTACACCTTC.

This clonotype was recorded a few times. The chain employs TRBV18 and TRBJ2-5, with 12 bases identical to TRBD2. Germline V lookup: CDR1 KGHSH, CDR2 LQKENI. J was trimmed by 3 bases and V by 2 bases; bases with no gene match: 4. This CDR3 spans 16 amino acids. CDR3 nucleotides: TGTGCCAGCTCACCAATGACTAGCGGGGGTAAAGAGACCCAGTACTTC. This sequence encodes CASSPMTSGGKETQYF.

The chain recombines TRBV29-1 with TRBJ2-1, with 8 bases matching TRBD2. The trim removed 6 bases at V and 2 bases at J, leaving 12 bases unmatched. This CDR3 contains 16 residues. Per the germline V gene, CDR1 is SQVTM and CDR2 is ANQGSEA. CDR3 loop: CSVAYYGGGTYNEQFF. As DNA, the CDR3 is TGCAGCGTGGCGTACTACGGGGGGGGAACCTACAATGAGCAGTTCTTC.

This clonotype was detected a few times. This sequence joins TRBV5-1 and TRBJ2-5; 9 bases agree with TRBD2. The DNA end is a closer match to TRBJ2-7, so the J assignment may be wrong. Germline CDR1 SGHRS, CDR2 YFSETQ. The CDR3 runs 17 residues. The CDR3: CASSFSAGGTKSYEQYF. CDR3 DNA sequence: TGCGCCAGCAGCTTCTCCGCGGGAGGGACGAAGTCCTACGAGCAGTACTTC.

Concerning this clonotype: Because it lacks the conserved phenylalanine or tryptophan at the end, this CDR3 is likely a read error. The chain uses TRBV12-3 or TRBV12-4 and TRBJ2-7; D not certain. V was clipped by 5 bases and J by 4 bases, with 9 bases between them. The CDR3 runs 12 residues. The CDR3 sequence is CASSTLIYEQYI. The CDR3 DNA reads TGTGCCAGCAGTACTCTTATTTACGAGCAGTACATC.

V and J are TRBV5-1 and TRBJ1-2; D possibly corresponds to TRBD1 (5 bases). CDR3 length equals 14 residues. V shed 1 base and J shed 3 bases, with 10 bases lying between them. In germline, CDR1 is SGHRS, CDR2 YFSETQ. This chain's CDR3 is CASSLSDTYYGYTF. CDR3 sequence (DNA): TGCGCCAGCAGCTTGTCGGACACCTACTATGGCTACACCTTC. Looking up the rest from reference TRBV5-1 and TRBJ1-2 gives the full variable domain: KAGVTQTPRYLIKTRGQQVTLSCSPISGHRSVSWYQQTPGQGLQFLFEYFSETQRNKGNFPGRFSGRQFSNSRSEMNVSTLELGDSALYLCASSLSDTYYGYTFGSGTRLTVV.

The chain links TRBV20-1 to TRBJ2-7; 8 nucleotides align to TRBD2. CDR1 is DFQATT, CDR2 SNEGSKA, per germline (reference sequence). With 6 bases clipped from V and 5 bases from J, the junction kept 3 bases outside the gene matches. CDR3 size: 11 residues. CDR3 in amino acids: CSAAGGDEQYF. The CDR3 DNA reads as TGCAGTGCGGCGGGGGGAGACGAGCAGTACTTC.

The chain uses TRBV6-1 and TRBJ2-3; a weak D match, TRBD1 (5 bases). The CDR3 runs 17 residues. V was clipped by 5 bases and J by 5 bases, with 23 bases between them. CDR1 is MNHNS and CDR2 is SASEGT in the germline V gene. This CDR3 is CASSPLIGAGKGDTQYF. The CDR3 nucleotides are TGTGCCAGCAGTCCCCTAATAGGGGCAGGGAAAGGAGATACGCAGTATTTT.

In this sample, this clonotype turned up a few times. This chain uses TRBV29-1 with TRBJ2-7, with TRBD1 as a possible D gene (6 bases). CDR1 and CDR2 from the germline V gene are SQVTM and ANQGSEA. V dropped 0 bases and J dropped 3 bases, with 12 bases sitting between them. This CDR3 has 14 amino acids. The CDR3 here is CSVEEAGQNYEQYF. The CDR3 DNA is TGCAGCGTTGAAGAAGCCGGACAGAACTACGAGCAGTACTTC.

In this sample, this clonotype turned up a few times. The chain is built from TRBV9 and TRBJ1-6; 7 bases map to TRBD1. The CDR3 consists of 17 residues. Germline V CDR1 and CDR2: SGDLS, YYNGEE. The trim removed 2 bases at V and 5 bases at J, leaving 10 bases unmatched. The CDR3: CASSVDPNRGNNSPLHF. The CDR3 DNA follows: TGTGCCAGCAGCGTGGATCCAAACAGGGGCAATAATTCACCCCTCCACTTT.

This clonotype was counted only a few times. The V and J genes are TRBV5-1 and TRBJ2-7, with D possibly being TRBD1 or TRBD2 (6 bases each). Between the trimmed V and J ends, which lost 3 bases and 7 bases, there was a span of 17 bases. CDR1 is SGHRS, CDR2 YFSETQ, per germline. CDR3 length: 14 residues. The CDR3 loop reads CASSSQGRFGEQYF. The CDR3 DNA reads TGCGCCAGCAGCTCTCAGGGGAGGTTCGGTGAGCAGTACTTC.

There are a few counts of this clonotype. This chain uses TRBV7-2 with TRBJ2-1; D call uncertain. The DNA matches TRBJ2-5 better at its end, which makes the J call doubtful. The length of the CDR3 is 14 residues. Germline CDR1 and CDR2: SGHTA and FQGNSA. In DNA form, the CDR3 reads TGTGCCAGCAGCACGCGACTCGGGCGGGAGACCCAGTACTTC. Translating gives CASSTRLGRETQYF.

CDR3 amino acids: CASSLVTHYNEQFF. The CDR3 DNA is TGTGCCAGCAGCTTAGTCACACATTACAATGAGCAGTTCTTC. This chain joins TRBV7-8 and TRBJ2-5; no reliable D call. Near its end, the DNA agrees better with TRBJ2-1, so the J call may be wrong. CDR1 is SGHVS and CDR2 is FQNEAQ in the germline V gene. This CDR3 region has 14 residues.

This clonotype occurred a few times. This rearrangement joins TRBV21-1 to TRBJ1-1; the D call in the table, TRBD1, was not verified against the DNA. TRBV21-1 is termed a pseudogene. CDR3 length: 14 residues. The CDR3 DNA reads TGTGCCAGCAGCAAGTTGGGGGGGAACACTGAAGCTTTCTTT. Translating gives CASSKLGGNTEAFF.

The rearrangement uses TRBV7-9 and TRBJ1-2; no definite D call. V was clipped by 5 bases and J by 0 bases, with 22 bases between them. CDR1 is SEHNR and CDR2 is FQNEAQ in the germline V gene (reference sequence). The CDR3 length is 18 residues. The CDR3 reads CASSPWTLGSLANYGYTF. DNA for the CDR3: TGTGCCAGCAGCCCGTGGACCCTAGGGAGTTTAGCTAACTATGGCTACACCTTC.

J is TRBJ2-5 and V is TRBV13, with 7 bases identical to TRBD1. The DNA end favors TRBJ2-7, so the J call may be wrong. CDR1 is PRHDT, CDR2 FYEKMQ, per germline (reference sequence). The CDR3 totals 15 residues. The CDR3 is CASSKNRQGGYEQYF. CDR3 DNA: TGTGCCAGCAGCAAGAATAGACAGGGTGGGTACGAGCAGTACTTC.

The DNA of the CDR3 is TGTGCCAGCAGCAATCTACGGGATCGAAAAGGGGAGACCCAGTACTTC. This codes for CASSNLRDRKGETQYF. The V gene is TRBV21-1, the J gene TRBJ2-1; the table names TRBD2, a call not compared with the DNA. The DNA matches TRBJ2-5 better at its end, which makes the J call doubtful. TRBV21-1 is an annotated pseudogene. This CDR3 has 16 residues.

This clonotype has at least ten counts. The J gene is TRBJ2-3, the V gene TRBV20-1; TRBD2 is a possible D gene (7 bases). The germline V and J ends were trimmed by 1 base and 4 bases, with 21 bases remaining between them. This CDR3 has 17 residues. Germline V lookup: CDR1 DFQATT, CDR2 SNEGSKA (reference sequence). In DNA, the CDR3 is TGCAGTGCTAGAGGGGGGGGCATTCTCATCCCCCCAGATACGCAGTATTTT. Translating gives CSARGGGILIPPDTQYF.

In nucleotides, the CDR3 is TGTGCCAGCAGCTTACGACAGCGCACAGATACGCAGTATTTT. Translating gives CASSLRQRTDTQYF. This chain links TRBV7-3 with TRBJ2-3; possibly TRBD1 for D (5 bases). This CDR3 region has 14 residues. Germline CDR1 is SGHTA and CDR2 is FQGTGA. V lost 2 bases and J 1 base, leaving 7 bases between the germline ends.

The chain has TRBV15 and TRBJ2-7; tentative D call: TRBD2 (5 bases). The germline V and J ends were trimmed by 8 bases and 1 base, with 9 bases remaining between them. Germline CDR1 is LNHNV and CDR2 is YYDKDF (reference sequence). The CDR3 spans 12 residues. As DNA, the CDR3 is TGTGCCACCTCCCGAGGGTCCTACGAGCAGTACTTC. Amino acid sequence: CATSRGSYEQYF.

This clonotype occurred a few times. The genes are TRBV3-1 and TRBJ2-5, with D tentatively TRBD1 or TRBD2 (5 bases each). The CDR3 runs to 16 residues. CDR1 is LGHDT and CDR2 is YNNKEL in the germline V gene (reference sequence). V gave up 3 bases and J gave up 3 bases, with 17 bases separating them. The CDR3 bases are TGTGCCAGCAGCCAGGAACCGGGACCCCTGGAAGAGACCCAGTACTTC. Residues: CASSQEPGPLEETQYF.

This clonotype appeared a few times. The CDR3 DNA reads as TGCAGCGGCTGGGGGGGCAGCGAGCAGTTCTTC. Protein sequence: CSGWGGSEQFF. V is TRBV29-1 and J is TRBJ2-1, with D perhaps TRBD2 (7 bases). The CDR3 is 11 amino acids. Germline CDR1 SQVTM, CDR2 ANQGSEA. The ends were cut back, 7 bases at V and 10 bases at J, with 14 bases in the middle.

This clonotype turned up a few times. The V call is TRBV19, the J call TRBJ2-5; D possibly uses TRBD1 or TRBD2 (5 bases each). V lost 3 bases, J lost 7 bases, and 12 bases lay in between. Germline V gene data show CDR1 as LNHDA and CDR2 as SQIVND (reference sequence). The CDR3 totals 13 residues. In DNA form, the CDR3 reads TGTGCCAGTAGTATTCAGGGACGGGGGACCCAGTACTTC. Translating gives CASSIQGRGTQYF.

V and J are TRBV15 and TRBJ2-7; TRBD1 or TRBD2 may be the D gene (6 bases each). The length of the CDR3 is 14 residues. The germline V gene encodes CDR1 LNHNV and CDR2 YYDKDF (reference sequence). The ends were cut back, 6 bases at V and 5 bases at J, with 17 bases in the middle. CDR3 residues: CATSVRGQADEQYF. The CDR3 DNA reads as TGTGCCACCAGTGTCCGGGGGCAAGCGGACGAGCAGTACTTC.

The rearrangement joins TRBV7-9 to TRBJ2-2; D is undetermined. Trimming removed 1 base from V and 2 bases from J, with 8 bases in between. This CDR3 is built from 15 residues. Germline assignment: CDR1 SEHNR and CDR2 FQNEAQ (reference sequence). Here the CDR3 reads CASSLDFLNTGELFF. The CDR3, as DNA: TGTGCCAGCAGCTTAGATTTCCTTAACACCGGGGAGCTGTTTTTT.

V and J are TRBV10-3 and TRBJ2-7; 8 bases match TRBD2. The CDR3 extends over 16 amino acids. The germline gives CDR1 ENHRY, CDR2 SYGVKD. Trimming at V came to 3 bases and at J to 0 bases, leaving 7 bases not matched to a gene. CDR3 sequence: CAISDWDSGTSYEQYF. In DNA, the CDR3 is TGTGCCATCAGTGACTGGGATAGCGGGACCTCCTACGAGCAGTACTTC.

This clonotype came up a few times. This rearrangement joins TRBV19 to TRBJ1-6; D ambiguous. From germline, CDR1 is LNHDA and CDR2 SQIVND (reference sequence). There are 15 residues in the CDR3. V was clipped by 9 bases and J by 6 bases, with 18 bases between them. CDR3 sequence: CASRPRGGPNSPLHF. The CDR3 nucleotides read TGTGCCAGCAGACCTCGCGGAGGCCCTAATTCACCCCTCCACTTT. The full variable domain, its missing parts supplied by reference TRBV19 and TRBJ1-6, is DGGITQSPKYLFRKEGQNVTLSCEQNLNHDAMYWYRQDPGQGLRLIYYSQIVNDFQKGDIAEGYSVSREKKESFPLTVTSAQKNPTAFYLCASRPRGGPNSPLHFGNGTRLTVT.

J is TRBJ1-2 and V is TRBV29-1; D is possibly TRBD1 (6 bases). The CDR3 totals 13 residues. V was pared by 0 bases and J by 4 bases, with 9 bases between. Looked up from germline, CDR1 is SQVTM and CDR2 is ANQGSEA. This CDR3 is CSVEDEQGYGYTF. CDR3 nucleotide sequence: TGCAGCGTTGAAGATGAACAGGGCTATGGCTACACCTTC. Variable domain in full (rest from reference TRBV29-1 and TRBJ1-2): SAVISQKPSRDICQRGTSLTIQCQVDSQVTMMFWYRQQPGQSLTLIATANQGSEATYESGFVIDKFPISRPNLTFSTLTVSNMSPEDSSIYLCSVEDEQGYGYTFGSGTRLTVV.

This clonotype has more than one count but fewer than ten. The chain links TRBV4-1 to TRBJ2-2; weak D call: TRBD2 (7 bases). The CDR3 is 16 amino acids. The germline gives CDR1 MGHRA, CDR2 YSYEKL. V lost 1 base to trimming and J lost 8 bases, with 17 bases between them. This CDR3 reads CASSQALWGGHGELFF. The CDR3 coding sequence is TGCGCCAGCAGCCAAGCGCTCTGGGGGGGCCATGGGGAGCTGTTTTTT.

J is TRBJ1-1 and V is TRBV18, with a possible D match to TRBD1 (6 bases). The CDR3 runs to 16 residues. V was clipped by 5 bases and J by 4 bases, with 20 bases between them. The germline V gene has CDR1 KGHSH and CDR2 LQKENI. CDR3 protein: CASSISVGGGSTEAFF. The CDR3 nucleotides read TGTGCCAGCTCAATCTCTGTCGGGGGCGGGAGCACTGAAGCTTTCTTT.

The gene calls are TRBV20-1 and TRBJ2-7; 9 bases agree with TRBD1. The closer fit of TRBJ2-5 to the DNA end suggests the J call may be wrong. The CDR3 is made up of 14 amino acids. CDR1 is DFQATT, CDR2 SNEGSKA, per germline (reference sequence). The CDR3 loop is CSAPGTGKEETQYF. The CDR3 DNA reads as TGCAGTGCTCCCGGGACAGGGAAAGAGGAGACCCAGTACTTC.